These T cell receptor beta chains were read from a single sample in a study of T cells in Graves' hyperthyroidism and ophthalmopathy. TCRdb reanalysed the multiplex PCR reads using MiXCR and keeps one entry per CDR3 protein. The sample has a few hundred thousand distinct CDR3 sequences; 20% to 30% are singletons. The source material was blood. These receptors all come from a man over 45 with Graves' hyperthyroidism. Both conserved end residues are trimmed from each CDR3. Clone size appears in some rows only: once, few, many, or a class for an expanded clone.

15	TRBV5-1	few	TRBJ2-1	ASSLGTSGYSYNEQF
14	TRBV9	-	TRBJ2-2	ASSVEGQGFTGELF
13	TRBV5-1	few	TRBJ2-2	ASWESGANTGELF
12	TRBV18	-	TRBJ1-5	ASSPKTVNQPQH
11	TRBV11-2	many	TRBJ2-7	ASSLGTVYEQY
13	TRBV6-1	many	TRBJ2-3	ASNPGRRNTDTQY
14	TRBV20-1	-	TRBJ2-3	SARDEGQFGTDTQY
14	TRBV27	-	TRBJ2-1	ASSLSSGISYNEQF
11	TRBV7-9	-	TRBJ2-7	ASSPTASYEQY
12	TRBV20-1	-	TRBJ2-2	SAREGGSAGELF
12	TRBV10-3	-	TRBJ2-1	AIKGQGMENEQF
14	TRBV28	many	TRBJ2-1	ASSLWTSGGGNEQF
13	TRBV5-1	few	TRBJ1-2	ASSLSWDNNYGYT
13	TRBV15	-	TRBJ1-5	ATSRVSGANQPQH
12	TRBV19	-	TRBJ2-7	ASRLAGASHEQY